This record covers a single T cell receptor beta chain. The specificity of this receptor is unknown. One base away there is no much larger clone; base qualities are not given. CD4+ and CD8+ cells were isolated by positive magnetic bead selection on an AutoMACS, and purity was checked by flow cytometry. After a first flow cytometry screen using a TCR V beta antibody panel, clonal expansions were characterized through TCRB deep sequencing of sorted CD8+ fractions. Isolation of peripheral blood mononuclear cells was done through Ficoll-Paque PLUS density gradient separation. DNA was extracted from CD4-enriched, CD8-enriched or PBMC samples with Nucleospin Tissue or Tissue XS kits and quantified with a Qubit 2.0 fluorometer. The sample is drawn from a study of somatic mutations in cytotoxic T cells in rheumatoid arthritis (dated by TCRdb to 2016 to 2017). Background on the whole study: Before any treatment started and right after they were diagnosed, patients gave peripheral blood samples (roughly 31 ml EDTA). The study asked whether expanded CD8+ T-cell clones in newly diagnosed, untreated rheumatoid arthritis carry somatic mutations, and used TCRB deep sequencing to characterize clonality. Some V beta antibody-stained T-cell populations were flow-sorted on a FACSAria II or Sony SH800 at nearly 100% purity, and sorted V beta1+ cells also underwent TCRB sequencing. TCRB deep sequencing was performed for 65 rheumatoid arthritis patients and around 20 healthy controls. The median ages of the patient and control groups were essentially identical.

The immunoSEQ assay was applied to genomic DNA for TCRB CDR3 sequencing. Per the authors' processing: Patient CD8+ clones larger than 1% were compared against published virus-specific TCRB sequences, and only a few matched. Nothing other than productive TCRB rearrangements was included in the analyses. Defining a clone by its unique TCRB CDR3 sequence, the study calculated clonality as a productive clonality index derived from Shannon entropy. The template counts of each clone relative to the total templates per sample were used to calculate repertoire overlap between two samples. Flow cytometry-measured V-gene usage correlated with V-gene usage from TCRB sequencing, with a Spearman r of roughly 0.56. TCRdb stores this immuneACCESS table with in-frame sequences only. Part of the clones is absent; in the studies checked, under half of the shortfall reflects unresolved V genes, and no reason is known for the rest. V, J and clone size derive from that table, while D and trimming were established from the DNA sequence. This sample comprises some 30,000 clones, roughly 86% of them detected only once. Over 9% of the sample is held by the ten biggest clonotypes.

The paper as a whole reports these results and caveats: CD8+ clonality increased with age in patients (Spearman r ≈ 0.49) but not in healthy controls. CD8+ T-cell clonality in rheumatoid arthritis patients was not significantly different from that in age-matched healthy controls. Several identical CD8+ TCRB sequences were found in both blood and synovial fluid, and in about an eighth of the roughly 60 patients the largest CD8+ clone exceeded 20% of CD8+ cells. The finding that TRBV07 was slightly underrepresented in patients was left unadjusted for multiple comparisons. It was unknown which antigens the expanded CD8+ clones targeted, and their absence from virus-specific databases did not exclude viral specificity.

The germline V gene (reference sequence) sets CDR1 to SEHNR and CDR2 to FQNEAQ. V sheds 8 bases and J sheds 2 bases, leaving 16 bases between their ends. The CDR3 contains 14 residues, cysteine and phenylalanine counted. Only CDR3 DNA remains: 42 bases, in frame from the first base. The source material was CD8+ T cells sorted from blood. The receptor was derived from an adult with rheumatoid arthritis. The receptor chain draws on TRBV7-9 and TRBJ2-7; there is no confident call for the D gene. Here is the DNA: TGTGCCAGCGGCGACTCGGACGGAGCCTACGAGCAGTACTTC. This translates into CASGDSDGAYEQYF.